This T cell receptor beta chain is drawn from a study of identical twins. TCRdb itself ran the 5' RACE reads through MiXCR, one entry per CDR3 protein. The repertoire includes 550,000 to 700,000 distinct CDR3 sequences, around 20% of them detected once, and over 4% sits in the top ten. This clonotype was seen a few times. Germline values: CDR1 SGHTS, CDR2 YDEGEE. The V and J ends lost 1 base and 8 bases, in that order; junction bases with no gene match: 5. This CDR3 has 15 amino acids. A further study also used this sample, focusing on T cells expressing NK-cell markers.

The genes are TRBV5-8 and TRBJ1-4; 10 bases align to TRBD1. The sample was PBMCs. This TCR derives from a woman in her late teens or twenties in good health. The CDR3 coding sequence is TGTGCCAGCAGCTTGACCGACAGGGGGCACGAAAAACTGTTTTTT. Its translation is CASSLTDRGHEKLFF.